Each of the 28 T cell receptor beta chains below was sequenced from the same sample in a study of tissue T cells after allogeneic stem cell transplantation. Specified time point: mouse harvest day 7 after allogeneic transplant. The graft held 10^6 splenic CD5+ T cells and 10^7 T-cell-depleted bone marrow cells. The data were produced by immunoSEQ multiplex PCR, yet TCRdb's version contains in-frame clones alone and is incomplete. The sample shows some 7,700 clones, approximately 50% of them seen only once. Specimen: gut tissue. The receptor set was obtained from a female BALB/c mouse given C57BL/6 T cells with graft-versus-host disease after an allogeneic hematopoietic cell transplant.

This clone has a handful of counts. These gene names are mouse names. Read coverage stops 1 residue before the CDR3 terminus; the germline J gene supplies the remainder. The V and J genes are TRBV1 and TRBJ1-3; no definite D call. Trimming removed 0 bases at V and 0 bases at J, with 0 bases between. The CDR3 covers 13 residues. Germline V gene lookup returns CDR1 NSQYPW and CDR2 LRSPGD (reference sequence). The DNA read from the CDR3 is TGCACCTGCAGTGCAGATTCTGGAAATACGCTCTAT. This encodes CTCSADSGNTLY. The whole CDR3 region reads CTCSADSGNTLYF.

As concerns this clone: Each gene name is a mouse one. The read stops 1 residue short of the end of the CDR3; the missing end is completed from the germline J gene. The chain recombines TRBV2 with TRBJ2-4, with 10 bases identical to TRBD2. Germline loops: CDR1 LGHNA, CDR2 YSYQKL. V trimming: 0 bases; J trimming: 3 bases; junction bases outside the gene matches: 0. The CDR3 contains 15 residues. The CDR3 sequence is CASSQDWGGQNTLYF. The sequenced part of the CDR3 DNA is TGTGCCAGCAGCCAAGACTGGGGGGGCCAAAACACCTTGTAC.

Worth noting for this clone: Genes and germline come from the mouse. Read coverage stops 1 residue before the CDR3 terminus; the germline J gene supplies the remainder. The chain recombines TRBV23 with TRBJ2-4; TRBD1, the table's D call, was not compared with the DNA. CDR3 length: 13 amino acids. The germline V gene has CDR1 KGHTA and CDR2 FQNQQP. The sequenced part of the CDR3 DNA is TGCTCCAGCAGCCAGGGACAGCAAAACACCTTGTAC. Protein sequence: CSSSQGQQNTLY. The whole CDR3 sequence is CSSSQGQQNTLYF.

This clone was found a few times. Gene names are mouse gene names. The CDR3 bases that were read are TGTGCTAGCTCCAGGGGAGGAGGCAACCAGGCTCCGCTT. This codes for CASSRGGGNQAPL. The CDR3 in full is CASSRGGGNQAPLF. The V call is TRBV29, the J call TRBJ1-5; D perhaps matches TRBD1 (6 bases). The read terminates 1 residue ahead of where the CDR3 ends, so the germline J gene completes it. The CDR3 has 14 amino acids. The germline V gene has CDR1 MSHET and CDR2 SYDVDS. V was cut by 8 bases and J by 3 bases, with 14 bases left in between.

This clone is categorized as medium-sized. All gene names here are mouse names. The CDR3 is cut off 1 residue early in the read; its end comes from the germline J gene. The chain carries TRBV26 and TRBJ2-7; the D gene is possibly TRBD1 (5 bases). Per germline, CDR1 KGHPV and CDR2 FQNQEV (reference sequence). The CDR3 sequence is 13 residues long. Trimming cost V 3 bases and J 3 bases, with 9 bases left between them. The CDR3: CASSLGQIYEQYF. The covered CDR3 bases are TGTGCCAGCAGTCTAGGACAAATCTATGAACAGTAC. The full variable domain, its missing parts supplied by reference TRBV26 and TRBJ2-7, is NSKVIQTPRYLVKGQGQKAKMRCIPEKGHPVVFWYQQNKNNEFKFLINFQNQEVLQQIDMTEKRFSAECPSNSPCSLEIQSSEAGDSALYLCASSLGQIYEQYFGPGTRLTVL.

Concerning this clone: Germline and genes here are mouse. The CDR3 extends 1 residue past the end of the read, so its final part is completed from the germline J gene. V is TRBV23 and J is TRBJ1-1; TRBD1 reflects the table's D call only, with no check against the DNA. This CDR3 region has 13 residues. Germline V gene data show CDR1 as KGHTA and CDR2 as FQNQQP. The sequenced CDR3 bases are TGCTCCAGCAGTCAAAGGGTGAACACAGAAGTCTTC. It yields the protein CSSSQRVNTEVF. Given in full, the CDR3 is CSSSQRVNTEVFF.

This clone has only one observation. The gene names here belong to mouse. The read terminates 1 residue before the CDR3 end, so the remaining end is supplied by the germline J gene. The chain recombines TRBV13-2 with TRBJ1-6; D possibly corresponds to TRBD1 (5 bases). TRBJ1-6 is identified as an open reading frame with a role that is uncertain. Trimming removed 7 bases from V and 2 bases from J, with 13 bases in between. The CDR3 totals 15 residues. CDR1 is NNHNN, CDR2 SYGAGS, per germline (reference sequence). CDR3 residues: CASSVKGTYNSPLYF. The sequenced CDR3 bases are TGTGCCAGCAGTGTCAAGGGGACCTATAATTCGCCCCTCTAC.

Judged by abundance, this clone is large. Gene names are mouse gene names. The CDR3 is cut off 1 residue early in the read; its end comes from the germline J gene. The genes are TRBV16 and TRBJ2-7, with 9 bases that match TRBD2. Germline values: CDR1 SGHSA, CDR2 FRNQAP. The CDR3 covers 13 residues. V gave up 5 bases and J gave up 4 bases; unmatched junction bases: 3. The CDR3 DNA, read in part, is TGTGCAAGCAGCCCCTGGGGGGGGTATGAACAGTAC. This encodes CASSPWGGYEQY. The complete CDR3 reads CASSPWGGYEQYF.

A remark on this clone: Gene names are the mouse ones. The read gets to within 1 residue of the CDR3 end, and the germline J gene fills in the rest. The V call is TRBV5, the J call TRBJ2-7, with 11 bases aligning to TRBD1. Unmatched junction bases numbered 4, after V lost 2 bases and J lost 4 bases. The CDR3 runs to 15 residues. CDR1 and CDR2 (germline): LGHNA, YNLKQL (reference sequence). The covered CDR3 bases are TGTGCCAGCAGCCAAAGGGGACAGGGGGGGTATGAACAGTAC. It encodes CASSQRGQGGYEQY. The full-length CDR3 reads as CASSQRGQGGYEQYF.

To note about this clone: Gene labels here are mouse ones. The CDR3 DNA, read in part, is TGTGCCTGGAGTCCGACAGGGGGAGACACAGAAGTCTTC. Its translation: CAWSPTGGDTEVF. The CDR3, in full, reads CAWSPTGGDTEVFF. The chain employs TRBV31 and TRBJ1-1; 9 bases map to TRBD1. The CDR3 is cut off 1 residue early in the read; its end comes from the germline J gene. With 1 base clipped from V and 3 bases from J, the junction kept 3 bases outside the gene matches. CDR1 and CDR2 (germline): GKSSPN, SITVG. CDR3 length equals 14 residues.

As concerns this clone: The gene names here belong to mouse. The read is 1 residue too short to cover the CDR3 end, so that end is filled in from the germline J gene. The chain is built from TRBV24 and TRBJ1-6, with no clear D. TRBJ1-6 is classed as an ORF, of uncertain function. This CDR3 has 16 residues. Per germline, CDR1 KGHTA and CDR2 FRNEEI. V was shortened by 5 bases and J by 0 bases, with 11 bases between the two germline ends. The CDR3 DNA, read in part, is TGTGCCAGCAGTTTCCGACAAAATTCCTATAATTCGCCCCTCTAC. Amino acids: CASSFRQNSYNSPLY. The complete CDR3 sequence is CASSFRQNSYNSPLYF.

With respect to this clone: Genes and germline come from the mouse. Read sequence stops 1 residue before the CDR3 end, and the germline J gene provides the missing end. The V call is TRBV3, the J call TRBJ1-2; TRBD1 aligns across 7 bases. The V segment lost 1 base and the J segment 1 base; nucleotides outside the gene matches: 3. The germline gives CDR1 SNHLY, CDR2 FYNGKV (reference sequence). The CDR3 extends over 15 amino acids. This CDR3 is CASSLVQGVNSDYTF. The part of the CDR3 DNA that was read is TGTGCCAGCAGCTTAGTGCAGGGGGTAAACTCCGACTACACC.

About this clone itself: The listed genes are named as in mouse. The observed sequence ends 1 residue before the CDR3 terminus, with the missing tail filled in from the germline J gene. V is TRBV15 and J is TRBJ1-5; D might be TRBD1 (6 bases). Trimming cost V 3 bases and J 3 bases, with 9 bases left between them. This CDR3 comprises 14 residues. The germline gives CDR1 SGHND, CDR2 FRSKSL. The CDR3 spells CASSLRGANQAPLF. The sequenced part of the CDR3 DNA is TGTGCCAGCAGTTTGAGGGGGGCCAACCAGGCTCCGCTT.

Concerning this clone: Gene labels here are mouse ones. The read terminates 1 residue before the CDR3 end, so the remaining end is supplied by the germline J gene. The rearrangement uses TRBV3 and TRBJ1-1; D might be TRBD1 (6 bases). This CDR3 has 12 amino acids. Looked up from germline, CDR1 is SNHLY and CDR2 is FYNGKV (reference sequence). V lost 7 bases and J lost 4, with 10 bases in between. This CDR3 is CASNRAATEVFF. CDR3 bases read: TGTGCCAGCAACAGGGCGGCCACAGAAGTCTTC.

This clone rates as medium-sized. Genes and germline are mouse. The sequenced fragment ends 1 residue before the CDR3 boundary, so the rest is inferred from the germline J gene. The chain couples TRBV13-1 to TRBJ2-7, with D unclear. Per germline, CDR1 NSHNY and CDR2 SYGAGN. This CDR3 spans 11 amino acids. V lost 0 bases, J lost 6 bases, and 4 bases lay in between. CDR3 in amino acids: CASSDAFEQYF. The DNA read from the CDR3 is TGTGCCAGCAGTGATGCTTTTGAACAGTAC.

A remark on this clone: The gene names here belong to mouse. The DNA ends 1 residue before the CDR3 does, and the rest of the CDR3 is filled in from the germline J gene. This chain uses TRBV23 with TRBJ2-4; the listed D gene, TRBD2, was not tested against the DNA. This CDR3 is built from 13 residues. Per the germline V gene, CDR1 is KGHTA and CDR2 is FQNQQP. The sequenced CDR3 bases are TGCTCCAGCAGTCAACTGGGTCAAAACACCTTGTAC. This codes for CSSSQLGQNTLY. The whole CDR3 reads CSSSQLGQNTLYF.

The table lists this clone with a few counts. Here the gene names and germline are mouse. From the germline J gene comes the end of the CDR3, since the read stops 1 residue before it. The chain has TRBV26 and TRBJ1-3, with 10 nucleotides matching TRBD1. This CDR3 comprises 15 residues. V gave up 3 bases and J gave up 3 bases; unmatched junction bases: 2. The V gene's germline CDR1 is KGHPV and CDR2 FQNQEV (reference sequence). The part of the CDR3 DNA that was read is TGTGCCAGCAGTCTATGGACAGGGGGTGGAAATACGCTCTAT. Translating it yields CASSLWTGGGNTLY. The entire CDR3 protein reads CASSLWTGGGNTLYF.

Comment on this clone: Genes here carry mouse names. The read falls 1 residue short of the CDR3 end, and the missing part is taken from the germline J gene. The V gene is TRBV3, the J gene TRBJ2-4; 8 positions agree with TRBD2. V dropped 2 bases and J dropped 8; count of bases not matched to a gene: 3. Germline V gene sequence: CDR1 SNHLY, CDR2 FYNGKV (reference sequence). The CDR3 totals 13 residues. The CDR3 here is CASSLLGGGTLYF. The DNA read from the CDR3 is TGTGCCAGCAGCTTATTGGGGGGGGGCACCTTGTAC.

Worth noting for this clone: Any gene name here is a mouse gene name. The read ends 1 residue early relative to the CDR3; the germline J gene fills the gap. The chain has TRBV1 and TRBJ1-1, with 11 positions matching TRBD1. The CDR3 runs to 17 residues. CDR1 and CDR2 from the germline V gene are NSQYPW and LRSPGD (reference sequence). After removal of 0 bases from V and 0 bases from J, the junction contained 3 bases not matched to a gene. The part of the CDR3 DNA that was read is TGCACCTGCAGTGCAGATTGGGGACAGGGGGAGAACACAGAAGTCTTC. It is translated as CTCSADWGQGENTEVF. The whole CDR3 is CTCSADWGQGENTEVFF.

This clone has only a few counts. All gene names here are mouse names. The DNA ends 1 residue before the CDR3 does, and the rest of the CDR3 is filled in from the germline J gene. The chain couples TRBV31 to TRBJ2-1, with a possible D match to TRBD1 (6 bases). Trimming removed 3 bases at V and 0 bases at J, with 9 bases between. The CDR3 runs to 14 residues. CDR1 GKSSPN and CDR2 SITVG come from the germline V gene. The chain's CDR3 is CAWSRDTNYAEQFF. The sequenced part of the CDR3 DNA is TGTGCCTGGAGCCGGGACACTAACTATGCTGAGCAGTTC. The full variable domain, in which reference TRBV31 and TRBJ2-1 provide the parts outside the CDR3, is AQTIHQWPVAEIKAVGSPLSLGCTIKGKSSPNLYWYWQATGGTLQQLFYSITVGQVESVVQLNLSASRPKDDQFILSTEKLLLSHSGFYLCAWSRDTNYAEQFFGPGTRLTVL.

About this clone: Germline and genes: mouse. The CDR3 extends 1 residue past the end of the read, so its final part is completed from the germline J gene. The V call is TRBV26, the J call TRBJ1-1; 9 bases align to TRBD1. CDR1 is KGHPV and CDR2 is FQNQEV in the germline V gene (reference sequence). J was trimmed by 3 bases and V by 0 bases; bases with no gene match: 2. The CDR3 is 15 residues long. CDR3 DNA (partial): TGTGCCAGCAGTCTGTCTACAGGGGGCCACACAGAAGTCTTC. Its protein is CASSLSTGGHTEVF. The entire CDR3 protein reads CASSLSTGGHTEVFF.

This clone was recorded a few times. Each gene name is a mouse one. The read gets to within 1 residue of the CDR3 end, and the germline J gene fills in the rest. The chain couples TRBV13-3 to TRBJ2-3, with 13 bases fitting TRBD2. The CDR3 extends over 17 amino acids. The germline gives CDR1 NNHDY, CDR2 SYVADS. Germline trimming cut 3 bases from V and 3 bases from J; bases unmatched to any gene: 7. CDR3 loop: CASSGTGGAHWAETLYF. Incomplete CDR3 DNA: TGTGCCAGCAGTGGGACTGGGGGGGCGCATTGGGCAGAAACGCTGTAT.

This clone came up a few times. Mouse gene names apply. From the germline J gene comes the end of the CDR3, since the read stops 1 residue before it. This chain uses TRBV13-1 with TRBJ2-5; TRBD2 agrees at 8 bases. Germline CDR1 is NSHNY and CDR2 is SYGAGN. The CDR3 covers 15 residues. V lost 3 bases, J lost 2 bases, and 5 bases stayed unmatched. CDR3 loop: CASSGGGLGQDTQYF. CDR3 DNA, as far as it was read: TGTGCCAGCAGTGGGGGGGGGCTTGGCCAAGACACCCAGTAC.

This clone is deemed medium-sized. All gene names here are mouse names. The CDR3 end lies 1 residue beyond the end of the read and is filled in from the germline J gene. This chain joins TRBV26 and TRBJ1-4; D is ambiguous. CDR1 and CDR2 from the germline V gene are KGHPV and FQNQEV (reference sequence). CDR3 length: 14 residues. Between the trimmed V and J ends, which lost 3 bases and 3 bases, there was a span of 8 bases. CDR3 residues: CASSLGPPNERLFF. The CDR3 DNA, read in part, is TGTGCCAGCAGTCTCGGACCCCCCAACGAAAGATTATTT.

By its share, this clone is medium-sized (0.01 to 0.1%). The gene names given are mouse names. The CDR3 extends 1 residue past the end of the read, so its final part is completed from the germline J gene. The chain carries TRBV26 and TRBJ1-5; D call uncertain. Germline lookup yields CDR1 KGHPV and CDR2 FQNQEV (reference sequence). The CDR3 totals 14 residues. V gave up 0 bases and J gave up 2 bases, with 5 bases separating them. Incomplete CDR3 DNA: TGTGCCAGCAGTCTGTCGACTCACAACCAGGCTCCGCTT. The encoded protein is CASSLSTHNQAPL. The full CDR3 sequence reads CASSLSTHNQAPLF.

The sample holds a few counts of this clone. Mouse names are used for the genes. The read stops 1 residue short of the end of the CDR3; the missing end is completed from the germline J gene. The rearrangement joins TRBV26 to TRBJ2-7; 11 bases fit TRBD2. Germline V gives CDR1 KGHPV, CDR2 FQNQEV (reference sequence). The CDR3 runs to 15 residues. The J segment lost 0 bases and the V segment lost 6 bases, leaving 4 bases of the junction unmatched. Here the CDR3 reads CASSPGLGVSYEQYF. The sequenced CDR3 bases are TGTGCCAGCAGCCCGGGACTGGGGGTCTCCTATGAACAGTAC.

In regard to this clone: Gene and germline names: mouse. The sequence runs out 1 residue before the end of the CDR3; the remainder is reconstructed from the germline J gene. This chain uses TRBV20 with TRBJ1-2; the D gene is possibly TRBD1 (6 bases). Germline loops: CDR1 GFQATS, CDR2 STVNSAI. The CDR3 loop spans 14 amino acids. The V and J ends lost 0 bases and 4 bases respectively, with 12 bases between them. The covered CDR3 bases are TGTGGTGCTAGGGAGACAGGAGGGGGCTCCGACTACACC. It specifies CGARETGGGSDYT. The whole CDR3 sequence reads CGARETGGGSDYTF.

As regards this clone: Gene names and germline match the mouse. CDR3 DNA (partial): TGTGGTGCTAGACAGGTTGCAAACACAGAAGTCTTC. It codes for CGARQVANTEVF. The whole CDR3 reads CGARQVANTEVFF. This chain links TRBV20 with TRBJ1-1; possible D gene TRBD1, 5 bases. The sequence runs out 1 residue before the end of the CDR3; the remainder is reconstructed from the germline J gene. This CDR3 contains 13 residues. V lost 3 bases to trimming and J lost 0 bases, with 8 bases between them. Germline V lookup: CDR1 GFQATS, CDR2 STVNSAI.